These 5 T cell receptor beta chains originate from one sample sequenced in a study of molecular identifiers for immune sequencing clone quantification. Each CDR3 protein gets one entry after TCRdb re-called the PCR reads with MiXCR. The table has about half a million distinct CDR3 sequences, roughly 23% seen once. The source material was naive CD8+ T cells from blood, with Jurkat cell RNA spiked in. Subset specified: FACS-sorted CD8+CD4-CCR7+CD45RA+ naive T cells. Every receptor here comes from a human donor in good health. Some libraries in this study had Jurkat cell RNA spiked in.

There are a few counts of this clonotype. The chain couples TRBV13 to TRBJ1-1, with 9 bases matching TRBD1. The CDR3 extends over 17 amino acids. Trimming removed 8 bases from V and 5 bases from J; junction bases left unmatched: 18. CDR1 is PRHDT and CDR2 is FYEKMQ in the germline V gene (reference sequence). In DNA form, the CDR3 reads TGTGCCAGCCGTAAGACCCGAGGGACAGGGATTGGGACTGAAGCTTTCTTT. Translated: CASRKTRGTGIGTEAFF.

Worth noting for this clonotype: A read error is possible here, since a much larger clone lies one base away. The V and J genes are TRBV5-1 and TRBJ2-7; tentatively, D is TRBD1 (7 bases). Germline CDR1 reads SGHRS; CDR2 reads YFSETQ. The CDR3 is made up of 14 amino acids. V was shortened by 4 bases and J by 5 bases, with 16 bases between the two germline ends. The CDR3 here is CASSLSRGANEQYF. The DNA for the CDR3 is TGCGCCAGCAGCCTTAGCAGGGGGGCCAACGAGCAGTACTTC.

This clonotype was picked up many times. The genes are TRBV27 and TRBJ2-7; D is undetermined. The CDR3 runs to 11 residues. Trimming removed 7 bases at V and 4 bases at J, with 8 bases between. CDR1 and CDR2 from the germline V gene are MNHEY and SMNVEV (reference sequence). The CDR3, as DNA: TGTGCCAGCATTCGATCGTACGAGCAGTACTTC. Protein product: CASIRSYEQYF.

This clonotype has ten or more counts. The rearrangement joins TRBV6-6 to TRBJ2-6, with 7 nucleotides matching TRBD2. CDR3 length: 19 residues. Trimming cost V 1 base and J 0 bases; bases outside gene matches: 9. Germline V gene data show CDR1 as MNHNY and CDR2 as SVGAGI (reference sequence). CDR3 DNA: TGTGCCAGCAGTTACTTAGCGGGCGGGCCAAGCTCTGGGGCCAACGTCCTGACTTTC. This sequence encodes CASSYLAGGPSSGANVLTF.

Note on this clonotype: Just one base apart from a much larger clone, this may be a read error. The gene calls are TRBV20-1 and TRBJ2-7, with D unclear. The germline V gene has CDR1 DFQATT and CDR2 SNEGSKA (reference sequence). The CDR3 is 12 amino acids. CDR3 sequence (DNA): TGCAGTTCTAGAGATGCACCCGCCGAGCAGTACTTC. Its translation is CSSRDAPAEQYF.